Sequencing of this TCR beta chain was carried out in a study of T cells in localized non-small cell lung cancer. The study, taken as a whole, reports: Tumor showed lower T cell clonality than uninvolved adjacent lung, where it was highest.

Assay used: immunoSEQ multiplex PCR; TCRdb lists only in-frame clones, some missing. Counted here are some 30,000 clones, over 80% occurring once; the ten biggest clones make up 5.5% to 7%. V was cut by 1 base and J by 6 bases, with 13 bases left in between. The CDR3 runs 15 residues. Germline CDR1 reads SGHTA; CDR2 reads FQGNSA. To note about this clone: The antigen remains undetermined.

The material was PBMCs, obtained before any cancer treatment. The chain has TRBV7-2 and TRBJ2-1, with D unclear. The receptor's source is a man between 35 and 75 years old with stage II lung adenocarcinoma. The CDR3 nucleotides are TGTGCCAGCAGCTTAGGCCTTCCTGTAGTCAATGAGCAGTTCTTC. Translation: CASSLGLPVVNEQFF.